This T cell receptor beta chain was documented in a study of long-term antiretroviral therapy in people with HIV. Study results and limitations: Participants lacked recorded data on ART adherence, viral resistance or therapy changes. Every time point showed a repertoire led by clones expanded before ART.

Germline CDR1 reads KGHSH; CDR2 reads LQKENI. With 2 bases removed from V and 3 bases from J, the gap between germline ends came to 4 bases. The CDR3 spans 12 residues. They ran version v3.0 of the immunoSEQ assay at survey level. Sequenced by immunoSEQ multiplex PCR; TCRdb stores in-frame clones only, minus some. The sample yields about 22,000 clones, approximately 88% seen once. The samples, holding about 0.95-10 million cryopreserved PBMC, were thawed before DNA extraction was carried out. About this clone: Its antigen is not known.

The receptor comes from a man aged 25 to 40 with HIV. J is TRBJ2-5 and V is TRBV18, with D unresolved. Sequencing used unsorted PBMCs, obtained roughly 6.2 years after starting antiretroviral therapy. CDR3 DNA: TGTGCCAGCTCACCAGGGAAAGAGACCCAGTACTTC. Translated: CASSPGKETQYF.